This entry describes one T cell receptor beta chain. This entry belongs to a study of control samples from healthy donors and cancer patients. Germline values: CDR1 LGHDT, CDR2 YNNKEL (reference sequence). Trimming pared 1 base from V and 4 bases from J, leaving 16 bases between. This CDR3 region has 16 residues. The method was immunoSEQ multiplex PCR; TCRdb's version includes in-frame clones alone and lacks a portion of them. This table holds about 73,000 clones, about 88% found once. The sequenced material came from blood. V usage is TRBV3-1 (or the pseudogene TRBV3-2) and J usage is TRBJ2-5; a possible D gene is TRBD2 (6 bases). This sequence originates from a woman aged 45-60 years in good health. The CDR3 region is CASSQGGESVGETQYF. The CDR3 bases are TGTGCCAGCAGCCAAGGGGGGGAGAGTGTGGGAGAGACCCAGTACTTC.